Listed here are 25 T cell receptor beta chains from one sample, sequenced in a study of blood T cell repertoires in COVID-19. Using immunoSEQ multiplex PCR, the repertoire was profiled, and TCRdb retains in-frame clones only, with some absent. This sample has about 89,000 clones, with around 72% found just once. The sample comprised peripheral blood. These receptors all come from a woman aged 80 or older with acute or convalescent COVID-19.

This rearrangement joins TRBV11-2 to TRBJ1-5; D remains ambiguous. Trimming removed 4 bases at V and 8 bases at J, with 15 bases between. Germline lookup yields CDR1 SGHAT and CDR2 FQNNGV. The CDR3 totals 14 residues. The CDR3 loop reads CASSSMGGGKPQHF. As DNA, the CDR3 is TGTGCCAGCAGCTCAATGGGTGGAGGAAAGCCCCAGCATTTT.

V and J are TRBV18 and TRBJ1-4; D is ambiguous. The CDR3 has 13 amino acids. Germline V gives CDR1 KGHSH, CDR2 LQKENI. V was shortened by 5 bases and J by 5 bases, with 9 bases between the two germline ends. The CDR3 bases are TGTGCCAGCTCAGGAGAGGGAAATGAAAAACTGTTTTTT. As protein: CASSGEGNEKLFF.

Ten or more counts support this clone. The chain uses TRBV5-1 and TRBJ2-3; D may be TRBD1 (6 bases). CDR1 and CDR2 (germline): SGHRS, YFSETQ. CDR3 length: 14 residues. The V end was cut by 4 bases, the J end by 4 bases, with 13 bases between. The CDR3 coding sequence is TGCGCCAGCAGCCCCGGACAGAAAGCAGATACGCAGTATTTT. This translates into CASSPGQKADTQYF.

The V and J genes are TRBV19 and TRBJ2-2; D uncertain. V gave up 3 bases and J gave up 4 bases, with 6 bases separating them. CDR1 LNHDA and CDR2 SQIVND come from the germline V gene (reference sequence). This CDR3 has 13 amino acids. CDR3 protein: CASSILLTGELFF. CDR3 DNA: TGTGCCAGTAGTATCCTACTCACCGGGGAGCTGTTTTTT.

This chain links TRBV7-9 with TRBJ1-2, with D hard to call. With 1 base removed from V and 5 bases from J, the gap between germline ends came to 8 bases. CDR3 length: 13 amino acids. Germline CDR1 is SEHNR and CDR2 is FQNEAQ (reference sequence). CDR3 sequence: CASSLGQIYGYTF. For the CDR3, the DNA is TGTGCCAGCAGCTTAGGTCAGATATATGGCTACACCTTC.

This clone has a handful of counts. The DNA is omitted, as the CDR3 cannot be located on it reliably, and the CDR3 follows TCRdb's listing. The chain links TRBV5-8 to TRBJ1-1; TRBD1 reflects the table's D call only, with no check against the DNA. The CDR3 totals 17 residues, both ends included. Germline CDR1 is SGHTS and CDR2 is YDEGEE. CDR3 region: CASSLSFLAGRNTEAFF.

J is TRBJ2-3 and V is TRBV27, with D maybe TRBD2 (5 bases). Trimming stripped 6 bases from V and 5 bases from J, with 21 bases between. In germline, CDR1 is MNHEY, CDR2 SMNVEV (reference sequence). The CDR3 covers 16 residues. This chain's CDR3 is CASRFNRASSVDTQYF. CDR3 DNA: TGTGCCAGCAGGTTTAATAGGGCTAGCTCAGTAGATACGCAGTATTTT.

The chain employs TRBV6-5 and TRBJ2-3, with D possibly matching TRBD2 (5 bases). The CDR3 runs to 14 residues. Trimming stripped 10 bases from V and 1 base from J, with 15 bases between. Germline V gene sequence: CDR1 MNHEY, CDR2 SVGAGI. CDR3 in DNA: TGTGCCACTATTCACGACGGGGGCACAGATACGCAGTATTTT. This encodes CATIHDGGTDTQYF.

This chain joins TRBV11-3 and TRBJ2-7, with TRBD1 matching 8 bases. This CDR3 spans 14 amino acids. V shed 5 bases and J 6 bases; nucleotides not matched to a gene: 9. CDR1 is SGHNT, CDR2 YENEEA, per germline. The CDR3 sequence is CASSPQGASGEQYF. The CDR3 nucleotides are TGTGCCAGCAGCCCTCAGGGGGCGTCCGGCGAGCAGTACTTC.

The chain combines TRBV9 with TRBJ2-3; TRBD2 aligns across 8 bases. The V and J ends lost 1 base and 5 bases, in that order; junction bases with no gene match: 9. This CDR3 region has 16 residues. Germline V gives CDR1 SGDLS, CDR2 YYNGEE. As DNA, the CDR3 is TGTGCCAGCAGCGTATTAACAGCGGGGGCGGGAGATACGCAGTATTTT. As protein: CASSVLTAGAGDTQYF.

The chain uses TRBV19 and TRBJ2-2; possible D gene TRBD1, 6 bases. Germline V gene sequence: CDR1 LNHDA, CDR2 SQIVND (reference sequence). The CDR3 extends over 14 amino acids. CDR3 nucleotide sequence: TGTGCGGTTACTCAGGGGTTCGGCACCGGGGAGCTGTTTTTT. It is translated as CAVTQGFGTGELFF.

The sample holds a few counts of this clone. This rearrangement joins TRBV14 to TRBJ2-7; the D gene is possibly TRBD2 (7 bases). The CDR3 consists of 15 residues. V was cut by 1 base and J by 2 bases, with 12 bases left in between. Germline-derived CDR1 and CDR2 are SGHDN and FVKESK. CDR3 nucleotide sequence: TGTGCCAGCAGCCAAGTCCAGGGGACTACCTACGAGCAGTACTTC. This gives the protein CASSQVQGTTYEQYF.

Only one count was recorded for this clone. The rearrangement links TRBV20-1 to TRBJ2-1; 7 bases are a match to TRBD2. Trimming took 3 bases from V and 4 from J; bases not matched to a gene: 6. Germline V gene data show CDR1 as DFQATT and CDR2 as SNEGSKA (reference sequence). The CDR3 sequence is 14 residues long. The CDR3 nucleotides are TGCAGTGCTAGTGTGGCTAGCGGATACAATGAGCAGTTCTTC. Translation: CSASVASGYNEQFF.

The chain has TRBV27 and TRBJ1-3, with D uncertain. This CDR3 has 15 residues. Germline V CDR1 and CDR2: MNHEY, SMNVEV (reference sequence). The V end was cut by 0 bases, the J end by 3 bases, with 9 bases between. The CDR3 protein is CASSLSISGGNTIYF. The CDR3 bases are TGTGCCAGCAGTTTATCGATTTCGGGTGGAAACACCATATATTTT.

This CDR3 is CASRTDRGLLEQYF. As DNA, the CDR3 is TGTGCCAGCAGAACGGACAGGGGGCTGCTCGAGCAGTACTTC. The V and J genes are TRBV6-6 and TRBJ2-7; TRBD1 aligns across 11 bases. Germline-derived CDR1 and CDR2 are MNHNY and SVGAGI (reference sequence). This CDR3 is built from 14 residues. V was pared by 6 bases and J by 6 bases, with 7 bases of the junction left unmatched.

The rearrangement links TRBV4-1 to TRBJ2-2, with a possible D match to TRBD2 (6 bases). Trimming removed 1 base from V and 0 bases from J, with 9 bases in between. CDR1 MGHRA and CDR2 YSYEKL come from the germline V gene. The CDR3 covers 16 residues. The CDR3 reads CASSQGAGPNTGELFF. CDR3 in DNA: TGCGCCAGCAGCCAAGGAGCGGGCCCGAACACCGGGGAGCTGTTTTTT.

The chain employs TRBV28 and TRBJ1-6; possibly TRBD1 for D (5 bases). The CDR3 extends over 14 amino acids. V was shortened by 8 bases and J by 11 bases, with 19 bases between the two germline ends. Germline CDR1 reads MDHEN; CDR2 reads SYDVKM. The CDR3 loop reads CASGPTKQDPPLHF. The CDR3 nucleotides are TGTGCCAGCGGGCCCACTAAACAGGACCCACCCCTCCACTTT.

This clone has just one count. The chain joins TRBV9 to TRBJ1-6; 7 bases are shared with TRBD1. The CDR3 runs 14 residues. Germline loops: CDR1 SGDLS, CDR2 YYNGEE. After removal of 4 bases from V and 9 bases from J, the junction contained 7 bases not matched to a gene. CDR3 protein: CASSPRDSGSPLHF. In DNA form, the CDR3 reads TGTGCCAGCAGCCCCCGGGACAGTGGTTCACCCCTCCACTTT.

The chain has TRBV29-1 and TRBJ2-3; D might be TRBD2 (7 bases). The CDR3 is 13 amino acids. Germline CDR1 and CDR2: SQVTM and ANQGSEA. V shed 6 bases and J shed 8 bases, with 18 bases lying between them. The CDR3 DNA reads TGCAGCGTCCCAGGGGAGGGGGGCGGTACGCAGTATTTT. Protein: CSVPGEGGGTQYF.

CDR3 in DNA: TGTGCCAGCAGCCCCAACCACCAGGGAGATACGCAGTATTTT. Its protein product is CASSPNHQGDTQYF. V gene TRBV7-3 combines with J gene TRBJ2-3; D is perhaps TRBD1 (5 bases). Germline V CDR1 and CDR2: SGHTA, FQGTGA. The CDR3 consists of 14 residues. V was trimmed by 5 bases and J by 5 bases, leaving 14 bases between them.

The V gene is TRBV13, the J gene TRBJ2-7; 8 bases line up with TRBD1. Trimming cost V 4 bases and J 2 bases; bases outside gene matches: 7. This CDR3 contains 15 residues. Germline V gene sequence: CDR1 PRHDT, CDR2 FYEKMQ (reference sequence). CDR3 DNA: TGTGCCAGCAGCTCATCCGGGACAGGCCCCTACGAGCAGTACTTC. Translation gives CASSSSGTGPYEQYF.

This clone was picked up a small number of times. This rearrangement joins TRBV5-1 to TRBJ1-2, with TRBD1 matching over 7 bases. Germline CDR1 and CDR2: SGHRS and YFSETQ. The CDR3 spans 14 residues. After removal of 0 bases from V and 6 bases from J, the junction contained 5 bases not matched to a gene. The CDR3 loop reads CASSLGPGGNGYTF. The DNA of the CDR3 is TGCGCCAGCAGCTTGGGTCCAGGGGGAAATGGCTACACCTTC.

This clone was counted only a few times. The gene calls are TRBV12-3 or TRBV12-4 and TRBJ1-1; perhaps TRBD1 as D (5 bases). V lost 9 bases and J 0 bases, leaving 11 bases between the germline ends. The CDR3 has 13 residues. CDR3 sequence reads: CASQQEMNTEAFF. The CDR3 DNA reads as TGTGCCAGTCAACAGGAGATGAACACTGAAGCTTTCTTT.

The V gene is TRBV28, the J gene TRBJ2-3, with 10 nucleotides matching TRBD2. Germline CDR1 reads MDHEN; CDR2 reads SYDVKM. After removal of 4 bases from V and 1 base from J, the junction contained 2 bases not matched to a gene. The CDR3 spans 15 residues. The CDR3 loop is CASSSAGGRTDTQYF. CDR3 nucleotide sequence: TGTGCCAGCAGTTCAGCGGGGGGGCGCACAGATACGCAGTATTTT.

This chain joins TRBV11-2 and TRBJ1-5, with TRBD1 identical over 7 bases. This CDR3 spans 15 amino acids. With V trimmed by 4 bases and J by 4 bases, 7 bases remained unmatched. Germline V gene lookup returns CDR1 SGHAT and CDR2 FQNNGV. The CDR3 loop reads CASSWRQGSNQPQHF. The DNA of the CDR3 is TGTGCCAGCAGCTGGAGACAGGGATCAAATCAGCCCCAGCATTTT.